Listed below are T cell receptor beta chains from one sample, sequenced in a study of blood T cell repertoires in COVID-19. Sequencing used immunoSEQ multiplex PCR; TCRdb keeps in-frame clones, though not all of them. The table shows more than 130,000 clones, with 87% occurring only once. The sample taken for sequencing was peripheral blood. All receptors come from a middle-aged woman with acute or convalescent COVID-19. The CDR3 runs from the conserved cysteine through the conserved F or W. The D gene is left open where the match is weak. Rows may omit the clone size; those that give it use once, few, many or a size class.

d_call | j_call | v_call | clone_size | cdr3_nt | cdr3_aa
TRBD1 | TRBJ2-7 | TRBV19 | . | TGTGCCAGTAGTATCTCCGGGACAGGGGGCTACGAGCAGTACTTC | CASSISGTGGYEQYF
. | TRBJ2-7 | TRBV6-2/TRBV6-3 | . | TGTGCCAGCAGTTACACAATGGGAGCCTACGAGCAGTACTTC | CASSYTMGAYEQYF
TRBD2 | TRBJ2-3 | TRBV29-1 | . | TGCAGCGTTGAGGGGGAGGGACCCGATACGCAGTATTTT | CSVEGEGPDTQYF
. | TRBJ2-7 | TRBV19 | . | TGTGCCAGTAGTGACGTCACAGCCTACGAGCAGTACTTC | CASSDVTAYEQYF
TRBD2 | TRBJ2-1 | TRBV7-2 | . | TGTGCCAGCAGCTTAACCGGGACTAGCGGGAGGAATGAGCAGTTCTTC | CASSLTGTSGRNEQFF
. | TRBJ2-7 | TRBV9 | . | TGTGCCAGCACGGCTGGGGGTAGCGGAGCCGAGCAGTACTTC | CASTAGGSGAEQYF
. | TRBJ1-5 | TRBV7-8 | . | TGTGCCAGCAGCCTCGGACAGCCCAATCAGCCCCAGCATTTT | CASSLGQPNQPQHF
. | TRBJ1-1 | TRBV5-3 | . | TGTGCCAGAAGCCCAGGAGGACCGAACACTGAAGCTTTCTTT | CARSPGGPNTEAFF
. | TRBJ1-3 | TRBV30 | . | TGTGCCTGGAGTTCGGGGGTGCCTGGAAACACCATATATTTT | CAWSSGVPGNTIYF
. | TRBJ1-3 | TRBV21-1 | . | TGTGCCAGCAGCAAAGGATGTGGAGCGGCAGGGGACTCTGGAAACACCATATATTTT | CASSKGCGAAGDSGNTIYF
. | TRBJ1-1 | TRBV29-1 | . | TGCAGCGTTGCTCTTCAGGGGCGGGGGGACACTGAAGCTTTCTTT | CSVALQGRGDTEAFF
. | TRBJ1-1 | TRBV7-6 | . | TGTGCCAGCAGCTTAGGGACGGAGGGTCGTAAAGCTGAAGCTTTCTTT | CASSLGTEGRKAEAFF
. | TRBJ1-1 | TRBV5-1 | few | TGCGCCAGCAGCTTGGGAGACAGAGAAGCTTTCTTT | CASSLGDREAFF
TRBD2 | TRBJ2-5 | TRBV19 | . | TGTGCCAGTAGTCCCCCCTGGGCGGGAGACCTCCAAGAGACCCAGTACTTC | CASSPPWAGDLQETQYF
. | TRBJ1-3 | TRBV4-1 | few | TGCGCCAGCAGCCAAGCGCAGTTGTCTGGAAACACCATATATTTT | CASSQAQLSGNTIYF
TRBD2 | TRBJ2-5 | TRBV7-2 | . | TGTGCCAGCGGTCGTAGCGGGGGGCGGTGGCAAGAGACCCAGTACTTC | CASGRSGGRWQETQYF
TRBD1 | TRBJ1-5 | TRBV7-2 | . | TGTGCCAGCAGCCGGAACAGGGGGCCACAGCCCCAGCATTTT | CASSRNRGPQPQHF
. | TRBJ2-7 | TRBV5-1 | . | TGCGCCAGCAGCTTGGGGGGGCCCTCCTACGAGCAGTACTTC | CASSLGGPSYEQYF
. | TRBJ2-1 | TRBV6-2/TRBV6-3 | . | TGTGCCAGCAGTCCGTCTTACAATGAGCAGTTCTTC | CASSPSYNEQFF
TRBD1 | TRBJ1-6 | TRBV7-3 | . | TGTGCCAGCAGTCCATCAGGGGGCATCGAGTCACCCCTCCACTTT | CASSPSGGIESPLHF
TRBD2 | TRBJ2-1 | TRBV27 | . | TGTGCCAGCAGTGGCCGAGGTAGCGGGGTGTACAATGAGCAGTTCTTC | CASSGRGSGVYNEQFF
TRBD2 | TRBJ2-1 | TRBV7-3 | . | TGTGCCAGCAGCTTAAGACAGTACGGTGTCGTAGAATCGGGAGGACTCCGCTCCTACAATGAGCAGTTCTTC | CASSLRQYGVVESGGLRSYNEQFF
. | TRBJ2-1 | TRBV25-1 | . | TGTGCCAGCAGTGACGGGGGATCCTACAATGAGCAGTTCTTC | CASSDGGSYNEQFF
TRBD1 | TRBJ1-1 | TRBV6-5 | . | TGTGCCAGCACCGGACAGGGTAGGTGGAACACTGAAGCTTTCTTT | CASTGQGRWNTEAFF
TRBD1 | TRBJ1-5 | TRBV5-6 | . | TGTGCCAGCAGTTACAGACAGGGGGCTTATCAGCCCCAGCATTTT | CASSYRQGAYQPQHF
. | TRBJ2-3 | TRBV29-1 | . | TGCAGCGTCGCTCCGGGGGATACGCAGTATTTT | CSVAPGDTQYF
TRBD1 | TRBJ1-6 | TRBV18 | . | TGTGCCAGCTCACCAGGACAGGGGTGGGGATCACCCCTCCACTTT | CASSPGQGWGSPLHF
TRBD1 | TRBJ1-2 | TRBV7-9 | . | TGTGCCAGCAGCCCCGGGACAGGGACTTATGGCTACACCTTC | CASSPGTGTYGYTF
. | TRBJ1-1 | TRBV30 | . | TGTGCCTGGAGTGTATCCCGTGAAGCTTTCTTT | CAWSVSREAFF
TRBD1 | TRBJ1-1 | TRBV7-9 | once | TGTGCCAGCAGCTTCTCGGGACAGGACCATCTCACTGAAGCTTTCTTT | CASSFSGQDHLTEAFF
. | TRBJ2-3 | TRBV14 | . | TGTGCCAGCAGCCACCGCACAGGGCCTAGCACAGATACGCAGTATTTT | CASSHRTGPSTDTQYF
TRBD1 | TRBJ1-2 | TRBV5-5 | once | TGTGCCAGCAGAGTAATGGACAGGTCTGAAGGCTACACCTTC | CASRVMDRSEGYTF
TRBD2 | TRBJ2-1 | TRBV2 | few | TGTGCCAGCATGGGGCTACCGGGACTAGCCTACAATGAGCAGTTCTTC | CASMGLPGLAYNEQFF
. | TRBJ1-1 | TRBV28 | few | TGTGCCAGCAGGTACGTCGGGGGGCGCCTAGAAGCTTTCTTT | CASRYVGGRLEAFF
. | TRBJ2-2 | TRBV3-1/TRBV3-2 | . | TGTGCCAGCAGCCAGACCGAGGATAGGACCGGGGAGCTGTTTTTT | CASSQTEDRTGELFF
TRBD1 | TRBJ2-7 | TRBV6-2/TRBV6-3 | . | TGTGCCAGCAGTCGGGACAGGGGGATCCCTCTCTCCTACGAGCAGTACTTC | CASSRDRGIPLSYEQYF
. | TRBJ2-2 | TRBV5-6 | . | TGTGCCAGCAGCTTGGGAGTCCTACTGAGCCCGTGGACCGGGGAGCTGTTTTTT | CASSLGVLLSPWTGELFF
. | TRBJ1-2 | TRBV30 | . | TGTGCCTGGAGTGGAGGCAGGGCGGACTATGGCTACACCTTC | CAWSGGRADYGYTF
TRBD1 | TRBJ1-4 | TRBV4-3 | . | TGCGCCAGCAGCCAAGAGAGGACGCCGACAGGGTATAATGAAAAACTGTTTTTT | CASSQERTPTGYNEKLFF
. | TRBJ1-2 | TRBV29-1 | . | TGCAGCGTTGAAGTGGGCCTAACCAGCGGCTATGGCTACACCTTC | CSVEVGLTSGYGYTF
TRBD2 | TRBJ2-1 | TRBV4-3 | . | TGCGCCAGCAGCCCAATTGGACTAGCGGGCGACAATGAGCAGTTCTTC | CASSPIGLAGDNEQFF
TRBD2 | TRBJ2-7 | TRBV14 | . | TGTGCCAGCAGTCGGGGGGGACTCTACATCTACGAGCAGTACTTC | CASSRGGLYIYEQYF
TRBD1 | TRBJ2-1 | TRBV7-8 | . | TGTGCCAGCAGCTCAGACAGGGTGCCGTTTGATGAGCAGTTCTTC | CASSSDRVPFDEQFF
. | TRBJ2-3 | TRBV19 | . | TGTGCCAGTCTTTCTCCAGGGAAAGATACGCAGTATTTT | CASLSPGKDTQYF
TRBD1 | TRBJ1-1 | TRBV6-4 | . | TGTGCCAGCAGATCACAGGGGGCTGACACTGAAGCTTTCTTT | CASRSQGADTEAFF
. | TRBJ1-1 | TRBV24-1 | . | TGTGCCACCACCCGGGACTCGGGCACTGAAGCTTTCTTT | CATTRDSGTEAFF
TRBD2 | TRBJ2-7 | TRBV6-5 | . | TGTGCCAGCAGTCCTAGCGGGATCGTCTACGAGCAGTACTTC | CASSPSGIVYEQYF
TRBD1 | TRBJ2-4 | TRBV11-2 | . | TGTGCCAGCAGCTTAGGGATTGGGACAGGGGTTCAAAACATTCAGTACTTC | CASSLGIGTGVQNIQYF
TRBD1 | TRBJ1-2 | TRBV19 | once | TGTGCCAGTAGTATAGGGACAGGCAACTATGGCTACACCTTC | CASSIGTGNYGYTF
. | TRBJ1-5 | TRBV30 | . | TGTGCCTGGAGTGTTGGCCCTAGCAATCAGCCCCAGCATTTT | CAWSVGPSNQPQHF
. | TRBJ2-7 | TRBV12-3/TRBV12-4 | . | TGTGCCAGCAGTTTATTTACACCCTACGAGCAGTACTTC | CASSLFTPYEQYF
. | TRBJ2-2 | TRBV5-1 | . | TGCGCCAGCAGCTTATCGACAGGACTGAACACCGGGGAGCTGTTTTTT | CASSLSTGLNTGELFF